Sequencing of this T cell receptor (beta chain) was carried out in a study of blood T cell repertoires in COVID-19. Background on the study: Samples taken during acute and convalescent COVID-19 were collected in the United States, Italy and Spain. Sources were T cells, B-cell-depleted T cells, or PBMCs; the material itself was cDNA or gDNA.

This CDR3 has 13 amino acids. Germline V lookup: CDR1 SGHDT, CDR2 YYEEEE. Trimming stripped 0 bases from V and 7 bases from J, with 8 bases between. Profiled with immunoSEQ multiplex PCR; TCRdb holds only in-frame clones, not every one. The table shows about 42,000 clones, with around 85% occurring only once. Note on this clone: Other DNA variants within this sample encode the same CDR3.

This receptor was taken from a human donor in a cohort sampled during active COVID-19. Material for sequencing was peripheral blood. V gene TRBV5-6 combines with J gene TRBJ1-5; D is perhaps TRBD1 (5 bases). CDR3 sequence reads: CASSLADSQPQHF. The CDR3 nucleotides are TGTGCCAGCAGCTTGGCCGACAGCCAGCCCCAGCATTTT.